The subject of this entry is one TCR beta chain. What it binds is unknown. At one end the junction does not follow the germline gene, possibly because of a read error. The CDR3 runs 16 residues. CDR1 is MNHEY, CDR2 SMNVEV, per germline (reference sequence). Libraries were prepared by immunoSEQ multiplex PCR; TCRdb keeps only in-frame clonotypes and omits some of them. The sample includes around 7,000 clones, 60% to 85% seen only once; the top ten take 60%. With no exception, relapse followed autologous stem cell transplantation in all patients, and brentuximab vedotin exposure varied. This entry belongs to a study of PD-1 blockade in classical Hodgkin lymphoma. Regarding the study as a whole: Complete responders' baseline diversity resembled that of newly diagnosed patients. Patients starting nivolumab less than 1 year after ASCT had lower diversity and were excluded from later analyses. It was reported that newly diagnosed patients had less baseline TCR diversity than healthy donors. By C4D1, CD4+ diversity increased significantly, especially in complete responders.

The genes are TRBV27 and TRBJ2-5, with 7 bases identical to TRBD2. This specimen was peripheral blood mononuclear cells (PBMCs), taken at baseline. The sequence derives from a human donor with classical Hodgkin lymphoma. CDR3 in amino acids: CASSISRTRSKETQYF. The CDR3 DNA reads TGTGCCAGCAGTATATCGCGGACTAGGAGTAAAGAGACCCAGTACTTC.